This T cell receptor (beta chain) was found in a study of blood T cell repertoires in COVID-19. Method: immunoSEQ multiplex PCR; TCRdb's copy keeps in-frame clones and lacks some. Seen here are fewer than 350,000 clones, about 83% observed once, and the top ten hold roughly 6.3%. This clone appeared many times. CDR1 and CDR2 from the germline V gene are SGHKS and YYEKEE (reference sequence). Trimming stripped 5 bases from V and 7 bases from J, with 13 bases between. The CDR3 has 14 amino acids. The sequenced material came from PBMCs or T cells enriched from blood (not recorded which). The V and J genes are TRBV5-5 and TRBJ1-6; D gene ambiguous. This TCR derives from a woman between 40 and 55 years old who had recovered from COVID-19. CDR3 amino acids: CASSARNYNSPLHF. The CDR3 DNA reads TGTGCCAGCAGTGCCCGGAACTACAATTCACCCCTCCACTTT.